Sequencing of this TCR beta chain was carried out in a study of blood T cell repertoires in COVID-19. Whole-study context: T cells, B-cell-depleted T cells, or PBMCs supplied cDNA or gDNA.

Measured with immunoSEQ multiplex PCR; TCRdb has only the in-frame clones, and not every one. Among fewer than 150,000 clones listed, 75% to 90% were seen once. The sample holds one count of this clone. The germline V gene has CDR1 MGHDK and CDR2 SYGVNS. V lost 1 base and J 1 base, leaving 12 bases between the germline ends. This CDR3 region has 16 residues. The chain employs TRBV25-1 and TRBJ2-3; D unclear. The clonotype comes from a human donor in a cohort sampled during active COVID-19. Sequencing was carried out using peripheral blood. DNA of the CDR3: TGTGCCAGCAGTGAATTGGGTAGCCCCGGCACAGATACGCAGTATTTT. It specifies CASSELGSPGTDTQYF.